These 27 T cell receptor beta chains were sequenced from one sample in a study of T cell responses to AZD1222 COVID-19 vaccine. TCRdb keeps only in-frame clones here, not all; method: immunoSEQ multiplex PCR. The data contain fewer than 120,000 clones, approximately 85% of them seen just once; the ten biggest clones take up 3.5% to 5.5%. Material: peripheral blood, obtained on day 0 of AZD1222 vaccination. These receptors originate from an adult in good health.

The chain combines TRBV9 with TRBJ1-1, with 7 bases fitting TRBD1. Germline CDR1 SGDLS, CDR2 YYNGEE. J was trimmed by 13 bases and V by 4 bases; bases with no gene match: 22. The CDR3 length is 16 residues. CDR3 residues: CASSPYLDREGIFVFF. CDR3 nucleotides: TGTGCCAGCAGCCCCTACCTAGACAGGGAGGGTATTTTTGTTTTCTTT.

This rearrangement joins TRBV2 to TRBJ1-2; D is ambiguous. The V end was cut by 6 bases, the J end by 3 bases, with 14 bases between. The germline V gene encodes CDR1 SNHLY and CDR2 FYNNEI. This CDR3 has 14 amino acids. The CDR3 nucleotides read TGTGCCAGCAGAAGCAGGAGTACGTACTATGGCTACACCTTC. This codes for CASRSRSTYYGYTF.

The CDR3: CASRTSPSYGYTF. CDR3 nucleotide sequence: TGTGCCAGTAGAACATCACCTTCTTATGGCTACACCTTC. The chain has TRBV19 and TRBJ1-2; D uncertain. V was pared by 6 bases and J by 5 bases, with 13 bases between. The germline V gene encodes CDR1 LNHDA and CDR2 SQIVND (reference sequence). The CDR3 contains 13 residues.

The CDR3 region is CASSAALNSMNTEAFF. CDR3 in DNA: TGTGCCAGCTCAGCGGCCCTTAACTCCATGAACACTGAAGCTTTCTTT. The J gene is TRBJ1-1, the V gene TRBV18; D gene unclear. CDR1 is KGHSH, CDR2 LQKENI, per germline. The germline V and J ends were trimmed by 5 bases and 0 bases, with 16 bases remaining between them. CDR3 size: 16 residues.

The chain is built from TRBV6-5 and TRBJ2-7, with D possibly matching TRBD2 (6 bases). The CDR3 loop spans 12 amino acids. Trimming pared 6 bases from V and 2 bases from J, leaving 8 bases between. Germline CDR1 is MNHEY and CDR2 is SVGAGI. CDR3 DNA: TGTGCCAGCAGCCCGGGGGCCTACGAGCAGTACTTC. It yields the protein CASSPGAYEQYF.

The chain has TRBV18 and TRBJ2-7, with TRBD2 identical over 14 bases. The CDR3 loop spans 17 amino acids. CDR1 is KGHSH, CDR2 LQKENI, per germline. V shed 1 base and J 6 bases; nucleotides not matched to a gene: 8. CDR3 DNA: TGTGCCAGCTCACCACTCTTGCGGACTAGCGGGAGGCGCGAGCAGTACTTC. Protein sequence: CASSPLLRTSGRREQYF.

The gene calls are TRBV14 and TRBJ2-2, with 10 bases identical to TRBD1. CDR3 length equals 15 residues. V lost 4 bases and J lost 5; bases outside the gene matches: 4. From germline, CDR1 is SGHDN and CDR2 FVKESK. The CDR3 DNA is TGTGCCAGCAGCCTCTGGACAGGGGGGACCGGGGAGCTGTTTTTT. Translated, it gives CASSLWTGGTGELFF.

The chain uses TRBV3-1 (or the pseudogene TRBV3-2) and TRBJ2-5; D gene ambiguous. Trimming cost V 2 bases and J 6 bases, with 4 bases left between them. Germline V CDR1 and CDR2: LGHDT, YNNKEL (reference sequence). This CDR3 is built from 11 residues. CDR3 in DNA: TGTGCCAGCAGCCAAAGCCAGACCCAGTACTTC. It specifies CASSQSQTQYF.

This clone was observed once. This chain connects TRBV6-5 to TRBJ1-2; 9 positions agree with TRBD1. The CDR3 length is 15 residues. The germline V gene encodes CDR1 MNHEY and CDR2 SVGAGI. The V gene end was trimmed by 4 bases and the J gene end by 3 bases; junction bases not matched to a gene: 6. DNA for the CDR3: TGTGCCAGCAGTTCCCCAGGACAGGGGCACTATGGCTACACCTTC. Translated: CASSSPGQGHYGYTF.

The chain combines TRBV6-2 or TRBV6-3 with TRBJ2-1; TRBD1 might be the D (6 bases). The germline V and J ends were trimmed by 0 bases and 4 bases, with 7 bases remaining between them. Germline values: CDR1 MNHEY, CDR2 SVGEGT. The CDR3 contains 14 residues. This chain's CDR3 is CASSYSQGYNEQFF. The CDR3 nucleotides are TGTGCCAGCAGTTACTCCCAGGGGTACAATGAGCAGTTCTTC.

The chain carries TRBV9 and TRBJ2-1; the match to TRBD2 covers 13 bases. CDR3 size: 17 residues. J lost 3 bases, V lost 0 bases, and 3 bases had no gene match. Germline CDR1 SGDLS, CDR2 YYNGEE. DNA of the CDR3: TGTGCCAGCAGCGTAGGACTAGCGGGAGGTATCTACAATGAGCAGTTCTTC. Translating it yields CASSVGLAGGIYNEQFF.

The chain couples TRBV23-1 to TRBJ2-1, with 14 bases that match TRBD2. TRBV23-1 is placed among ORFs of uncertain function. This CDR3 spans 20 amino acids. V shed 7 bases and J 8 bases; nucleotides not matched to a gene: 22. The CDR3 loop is CASTSGRRACLGLAGDEQFF. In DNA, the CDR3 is TGCGCCAGCACCTCAGGTAGGAGGGCTTGTTTGGGACTAGCGGGAGATGAGCAGTTCTTC.

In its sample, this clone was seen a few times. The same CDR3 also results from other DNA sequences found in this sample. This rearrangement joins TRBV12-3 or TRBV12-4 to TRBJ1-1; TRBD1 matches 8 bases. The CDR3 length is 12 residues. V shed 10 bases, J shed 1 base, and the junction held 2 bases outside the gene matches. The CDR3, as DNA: TGTGCCACAGGACAGGGGAACACTGAAGCTTTCTTT. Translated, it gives CATGQGNTEAFF.

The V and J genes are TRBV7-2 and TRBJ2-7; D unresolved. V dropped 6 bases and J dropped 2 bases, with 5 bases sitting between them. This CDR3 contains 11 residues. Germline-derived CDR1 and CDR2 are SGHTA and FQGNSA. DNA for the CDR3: TGTGCCAGCAGTGTAACCTACGAGCAGTACTTC. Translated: CASSVTYEQYF.

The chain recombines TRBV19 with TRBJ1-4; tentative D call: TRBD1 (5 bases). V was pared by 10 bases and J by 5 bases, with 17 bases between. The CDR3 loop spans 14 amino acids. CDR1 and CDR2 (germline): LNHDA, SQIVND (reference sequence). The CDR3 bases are TGTGCCACTAACTCGGGACGGCAGAATGAAAAACTGTTTTTT. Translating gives CATNSGRQNEKLFF.

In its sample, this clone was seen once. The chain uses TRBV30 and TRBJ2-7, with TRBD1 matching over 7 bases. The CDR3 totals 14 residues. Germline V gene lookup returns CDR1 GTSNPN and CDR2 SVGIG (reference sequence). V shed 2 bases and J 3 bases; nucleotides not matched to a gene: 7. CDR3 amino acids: CAWSLGPGGYEQYF. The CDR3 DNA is TGTGCCTGGAGTCTAGGGCCAGGGGGCTACGAGCAGTACTTC.

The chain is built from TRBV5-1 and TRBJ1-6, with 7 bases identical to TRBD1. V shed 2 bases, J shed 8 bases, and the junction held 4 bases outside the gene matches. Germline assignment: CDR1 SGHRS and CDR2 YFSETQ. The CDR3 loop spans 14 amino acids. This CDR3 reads CASSFGGGDSPLHF. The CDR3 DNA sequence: TGCGCCAGCAGCTTCGGAGGGGGCGATTCACCCCTCCACTTT.

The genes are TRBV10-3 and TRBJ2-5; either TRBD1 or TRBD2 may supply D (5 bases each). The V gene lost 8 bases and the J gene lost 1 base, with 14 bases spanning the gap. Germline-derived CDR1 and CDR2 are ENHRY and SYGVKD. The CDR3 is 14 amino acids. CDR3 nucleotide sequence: TGTGCCATCGGAGGACAACTTTTCCAAGAGACCCAGTACTTC. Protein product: CAIGGQLFQETQYF.

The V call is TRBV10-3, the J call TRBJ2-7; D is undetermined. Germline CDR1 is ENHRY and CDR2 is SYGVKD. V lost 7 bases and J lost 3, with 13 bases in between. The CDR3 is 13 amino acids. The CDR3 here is CAINRANGYEQYF. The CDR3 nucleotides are TGTGCCATCAATAGGGCCAACGGCTACGAGCAGTACTTC.

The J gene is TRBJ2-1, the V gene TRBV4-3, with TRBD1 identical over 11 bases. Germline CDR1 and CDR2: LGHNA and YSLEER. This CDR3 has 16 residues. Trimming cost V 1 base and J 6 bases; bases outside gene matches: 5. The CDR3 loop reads CASSQGAGTGGNEQFF. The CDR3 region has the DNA TGCGCCAGCAGCCAAGGGGCGGGGACAGGGGGCAATGAGCAGTTCTTC.

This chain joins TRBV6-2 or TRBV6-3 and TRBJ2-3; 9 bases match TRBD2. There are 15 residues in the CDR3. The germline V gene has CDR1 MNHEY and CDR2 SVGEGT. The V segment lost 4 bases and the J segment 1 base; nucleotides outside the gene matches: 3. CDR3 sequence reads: CASSSGGGGTDTQYF. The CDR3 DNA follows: TGTGCCAGCAGTTCGGGCGGGGGGGGCACAGATACGCAGTATTTT.

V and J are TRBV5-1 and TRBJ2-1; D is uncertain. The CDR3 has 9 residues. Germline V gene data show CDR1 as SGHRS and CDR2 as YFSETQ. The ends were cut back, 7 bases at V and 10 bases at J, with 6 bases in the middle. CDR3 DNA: TGCGCCAGCGGGCCGGAGCAGTTCTTC. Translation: CASGPEQFF.

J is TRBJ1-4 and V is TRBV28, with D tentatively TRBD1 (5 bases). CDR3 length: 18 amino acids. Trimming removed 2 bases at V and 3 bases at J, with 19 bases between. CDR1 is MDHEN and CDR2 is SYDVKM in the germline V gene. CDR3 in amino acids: CASSLGAGRAFPNEKLFF. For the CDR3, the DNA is TGTGCCAGCAGTTTAGGGGCGGGGCGTGCATTCCCTAATGAAAAACTGTTTTTT. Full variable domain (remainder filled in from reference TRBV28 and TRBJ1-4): DVKVTQSSRYLVKRTGEKVFLECVQDMDHENMFWYRQDPGLGLRLIYFSYDVKMKEKGDIPEGYSVSREKKERFSLILESASTNQTSMYLCASSLGAGRAFPNEKLFFGSGTQLSVL.

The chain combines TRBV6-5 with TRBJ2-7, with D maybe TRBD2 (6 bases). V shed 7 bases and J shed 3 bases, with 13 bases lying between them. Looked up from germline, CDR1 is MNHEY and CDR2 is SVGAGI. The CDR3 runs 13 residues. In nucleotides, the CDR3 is TGTGCCAGCACCCCCCGGGAGTTCTACGAGCAGTACTTC. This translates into CASTPREFYEQYF.

CDR3 protein: CASSPPQMSKRAYEQYF. The CDR3 DNA reads TGTGCCAGCAGTCCACCCCAGATGAGCAAGCGAGCCTACGAGCAGTACTTC. The chain joins TRBV27 to TRBJ2-7; the D is unclear. Trimming shortened V by 5 bases and J by 2 bases, and 22 bases separated the two germline ends. Germline lookup yields CDR1 MNHEY and CDR2 SMNVEV (reference sequence). The CDR3 extends over 17 amino acids.

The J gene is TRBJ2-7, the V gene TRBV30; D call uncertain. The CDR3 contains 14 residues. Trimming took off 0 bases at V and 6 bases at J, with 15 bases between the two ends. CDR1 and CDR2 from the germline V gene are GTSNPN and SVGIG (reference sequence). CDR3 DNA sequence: TGTGCCTGGAGTGTTCAAACTCGGAGTCGCGAGCAGTACTTC. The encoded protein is CAWSVQTRSREQYF.

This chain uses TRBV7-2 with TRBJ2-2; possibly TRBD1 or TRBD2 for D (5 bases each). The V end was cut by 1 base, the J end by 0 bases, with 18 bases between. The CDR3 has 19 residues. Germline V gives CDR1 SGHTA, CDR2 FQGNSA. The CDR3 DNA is TGTGCCAGCAGCTTAGTTAGGGGTGGCCGGACTGCGAACACCGGGGAGCTGTTTTTT. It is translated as CASSLVRGGRTANTGELFF.